Listed below are T cell receptor beta chains from one sample, sequenced in a study of response to subunit inactivated influenza vaccine. In TCRdb, the RT-PCR reads were re-called with MiXCR into one record per CDR3 protein. The data hold about 530,000 distinct CDR3 sequences, with around 13% observed a single time. The material sequenced was PBMCs from blood, taken 40 to 50 days after vaccination. The receptor set was obtained from a man aged 50-59 years who received an inactivated influenza vaccine. The CDR3 runs from the conserved cysteine through the conserved F or W. Each record gives: V gene, D gene, J gene, clone size, CDR3 DNA, CDR3 protein. D genes are given only for firm matches. Clone size is stated in some rows and not others, as once, few, many or a class when expanded.

V: TRBV7-9; D: -; J: TRBJ2-3; size: -; DNA: TGTGCCAGCAGCTCCGGGGCGTTGGTGGAGACAGATACGCAGTATTTT; CDR3: CASSSGALVETDTQYF
V: TRBV7-9; D: -; J: TRBJ2-7; size: many; DNA: TGTGCCAGCAGCCCCCAGGGTAGGGGTGGCGAGCAGTACTTC; CDR3: CASSPQGRGGEQYF
V: TRBV29-1; D: -; J: TRBJ2-3; size: many; DNA: TGCAGCGTTGAACAGGGGTACGGGGATACGCAGTATTTT; CDR3: CSVEQGYGDTQYF
V: TRBV7-2; D: TRBD2; J: TRBJ2-1; size: few; DNA: TGTGCCAGCAGCTTATTTTCTAGCGGGATCTGGGTCAATGAGCAGTTCTTC; CDR3: CASSLFSSGIWVNEQFF
V: TRBV12-3/TRBV12-4; D: TRBD1; J: TRBJ1-6; size: -; DNA: TGTGCCATACAGGGGTCCTATAATTCACCCCTCCACTTT; CDR3: CAIQGSYNSPLHF
V: TRBV6-1; D: -; J: TRBJ2-2; size: few; DNA: TGTGCCAGCAGCGCCGGGCTTCAGGCCGGGGAGCTGTTTTTT; CDR3: CASSAGLQAGELFF
V: TRBV20-1; D: -; J: TRBJ2-5; size: few; DNA: TGCAGTGCTAGAAAATTCAGGGGGGGTCGACAAGAGACCCAGTACTTC; CDR3: CSARKFRGGRQETQYF
V: TRBV28; D: -; J: TRBJ2-2; size: -; DNA: TGTGCCAGCAGCCGTAGGGCGATCGGGGAGCTGTTTTTT; CDR3: CASSRRAIGELFF
V: TRBV12-3/TRBV12-4; D: -; J: TRBJ1-5; size: few; DNA: TGTGCCAGCAGTTCGGTCGACAGTAGCAATCAGCCCCAGCATTTT; CDR3: CASSSVDSSNQPQHF
V: TRBV20-1; D: -; J: TRBJ2-1; size: few; DNA: TGCAGTGCTAGAATCCCGGGGCAGCCCGAAGGGAGCAATGAGCAGTTCTTC; CDR3: CSARIPGQPEGSNEQFF
V: TRBV6-5; D: -; J: TRBJ2-5; size: few; DNA: TGTGCCAGCAGTTACCCTGGCGGGGAGGAGACCCAGTACTTC; CDR3: CASSYPGGEETQYF
V: TRBV6-1; D: -; J: TRBJ1-6; size: -; DNA: TGTGCCAGCATGCCAGGACAGTATAATTCACCCCTCCACTTT; CDR3: CASMPGQYNSPLHF
V: TRBV4-1; D: -; J: TRBJ2-1; size: -; DNA: TGCGCCAGCAGCCAAGATCCCGCCTACAATGAGCAGTTCTTC; CDR3: CASSQDPAYNEQFF
V: TRBV12-3/TRBV12-4; D: TRBD2; J: TRBJ2-3; size: -; DNA: TGTGCCAGCAGGATCGCGGGGGTGCGCACAGATACGCAGTATTTT; CDR3: CASRIAGVRTDTQYF
V: TRBV28; D: -; J: TRBJ2-3; size: few; DNA: TGTGCCAGCAGTTTATCAGCCCATACGCAGTATTTT; CDR3: CASSLSAHTQYF
V: TRBV6-2/TRBV6-3; D: -; J: TRBJ1-5; size: few; DNA: TGTGCCAGCGCCCCGCTGGGGGTCCAGCCCCAGCATTTT; CDR3: CASAPLGVQPQHF
V: TRBV5-1; D: TRBD2; J: TRBJ2-5; size: -; DNA: TGCGCCAGCAGCTTACGGACTAGTCGGGAGACCCAGTACTTC; CDR3: CASSLRTSRETQYF
V: TRBV4-1; D: -; J: TRBJ1-4; size: many; DNA: TGCGCCAGCAGCCAAGGTCTGATAGGGGCAACTAATGAAAAACTGTTTTTT; CDR3: CASSQGLIGATNEKLFF
V: TRBV5-5; D: TRBD1; J: TRBJ1-5; size: -; DNA: TGTGCCAGCAGCTTGGCGGGACAGAAGGGTGCCCAGCATTTT; CDR3: CASSLAGQKGAQHF
V: TRBV7-2; D: -; J: TRBJ1-2; size: few; DNA: TGTGCCAGCAGCCAAGGGCCGGGGAACTATGGCTACACCTTC; CDR3: CASSQGPGNYGYTF
V: TRBV20-1; D: -; J: TRBJ2-7; size: -; DNA: TGCAGTGCCGGGGGGCCTACAGGGGGCTACGAGCAGTACTTC; CDR3: CSAGGPTGGYEQYF
V: TRBV7-2; D: -; J: TRBJ2-3; size: -; DNA: TGTGCCAGCAGCTTAGGCGCCCGGGGCACAGATACGCAGTATTTT; CDR3: CASSLGARGTDTQYF
V: TRBV25-1; D: -; J: TRBJ2-5; size: -; DNA: TGTGCCAGCAGACCGCTAGCGAGAGAGACCCAGTACTTC; CDR3: CASRPLARETQYF
V: TRBV24-1; D: -; J: TRBJ2-7; size: few; DNA: TGTGCCACCAGTGATCACAAAACAGGTACCTCCGAGCAGTACTTC; CDR3: CATSDHKTGTSEQYF
V: TRBV5-1; D: TRBD1; J: TRBJ2-3; size: few; DNA: TGCGCCAGCAGCACGGACAGGGGTGCAGATACGCAGTATTTT; CDR3: CASSTDRGADTQYF
V: TRBV3-1; D: -; J: TRBJ1-1; size: few; DNA: TGTGCCAGCAGCCCTTCGGTCCGCGGCAGGGCGAGGGAAGCTTTCTTT; CDR3: CASSPSVRGRAREAFF
V: TRBV7-2; D: TRBD1; J: TRBJ2-5; size: few; DNA: TGTGCCAGCAGCGAAAGGGACAGGGGGGAAGAGACCCAGTACTTC; CDR3: CASSERDRGEETQYF
V: TRBV20-1; D: -; J: TRBJ2-3; size: -; DNA: TGCAGTGCTAGACGGGAGCCAATCTTCACAGATACGCAGTATTTT; CDR3: CSARREPIFTDTQYF
V: TRBV7-9; D: -; J: TRBJ2-5; size: few; DNA: TGTGCCAGCAGCCCCCAACGCCCTAGGGTCGTTCAAGAGACCCAGTACTTC; CDR3: CASSPQRPRVVQETQYF